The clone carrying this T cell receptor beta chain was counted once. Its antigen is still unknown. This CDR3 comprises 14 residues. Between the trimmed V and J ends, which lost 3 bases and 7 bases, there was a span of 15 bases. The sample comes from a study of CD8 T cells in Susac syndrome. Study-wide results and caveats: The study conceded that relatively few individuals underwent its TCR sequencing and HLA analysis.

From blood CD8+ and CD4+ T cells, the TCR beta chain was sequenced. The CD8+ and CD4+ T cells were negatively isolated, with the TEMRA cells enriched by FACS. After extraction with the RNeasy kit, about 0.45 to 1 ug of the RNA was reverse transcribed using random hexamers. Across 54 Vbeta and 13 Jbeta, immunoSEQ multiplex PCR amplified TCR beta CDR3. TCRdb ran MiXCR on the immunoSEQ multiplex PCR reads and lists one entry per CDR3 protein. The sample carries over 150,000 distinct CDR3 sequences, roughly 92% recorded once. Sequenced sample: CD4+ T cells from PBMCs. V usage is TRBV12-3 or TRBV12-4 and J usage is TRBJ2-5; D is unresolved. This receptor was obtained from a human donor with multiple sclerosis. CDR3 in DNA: TGTGCCAGCAGTTTTCAAGCGCTCCGAGGGACCCAGTACTTC. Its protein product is CASSFQALRGTQYF.